Listed below are T cell receptor beta chains from one sample, sequenced in a study of T-cell reconstitution after alpha-beta-depleted transplantation in children. TCRdb re-called the PCR reads with MiXCR, one entry per CDR3 protein. This table has roughly 200,000 distinct CDR3 sequences, roughly 15% appearing once. This specimen was PBMCs from the stem cell graft donor, taken from the stem cell graft. All receptors come from a human donor who donated a stem cell graft to a child with acute lymphoblastic leukemia. CDR3s include the opening cysteine and the closing phenylalanine or tryptophan. Fields, in order: J gene, V gene, D gene, clone size, CDR3 DNA, CDR3 protein. A D gene is named only where the DNA matches it firmly. Clone size, where shown, is once, few, many, or a class for clones that have expanded.

>TRBJ1-3|TRBV5-1|NA|many
TGCGCCAGCAGCTTGGGGTCTGGAAACACCATATATTTT
CASSLGSGNTIYF
>TRBJ2-7|TRBV12-3/TRBV12-4|NA|many
TGTGCCAGCGCCACGGGCGGAGAACTCTACGAGCAGTACTTC
CASATGGELYEQYF
>TRBJ2-3|TRBV12-3/TRBV12-4|TRBD2|few
TGTGCCAGCAGTTTAGCGCGCGGGAGCGTCACAGATACGCAGTATTTT
CASSLARGSVTDTQYF
>TRBJ2-2|TRBV11-1|NA|NA
TGTGCCAGCAGCTCCCCTATTTTCACCGGGCCTGTACACACCGGGGAGCTGTTTTTT
CASSSPIFTGPVHTGELFF
>TRBJ1-2|TRBV9|TRBD1|NA
TGTGCCAGCAGCGGGACAGGGGTCTCCTCCGGCTACACCTTC
CASSGTGVSSGYTF
>TRBJ2-7|TRBV5-1|NA|few
TGCGCCAGCCGGTCGACAGTGAACTACGAGCAGTACTTC
CASRSTVNYEQYF
>TRBJ2-7|TRBV5-1|TRBD2|many
TGCGCCAGCAGCTTGATAGCGGGAGGATACGAGCAGTACTTC
CASSLIAGGYEQYF
>TRBJ2-7|TRBV20-1|NA|many
TGCAGTGCTAGCAGGACTACCTACGAGCAGTACTTC
CSASRTTYEQYF
>TRBJ1-5|TRBV29-1|NA|NA
TGCAGCGCCGCCGACCCAGGGGCTGGGAATCAGCCCCAGCATTTT
CSAADPGAGNQPQHF
>TRBJ2-1|TRBV27|NA|many
TGTGCCAGCAGTGCCGCCTGGCGGGGTAAACACAATGAGCAGTTCTTC
CASSAAWRGKHNEQFF
>TRBJ2-1|TRBV5-1|TRBD2|many
TGCGCCAGCAGCTTGACTAGCGACTACTACAATGAGCAGTTCTTC
CASSLTSDYYNEQFF
>TRBJ2-7|TRBV12-3/TRBV12-4|TRBD2|many
TGTGCCAGCAGGCGGCGGGAGGGCCCCTACGAGCAGTACTTC
CASRRREGPYEQYF